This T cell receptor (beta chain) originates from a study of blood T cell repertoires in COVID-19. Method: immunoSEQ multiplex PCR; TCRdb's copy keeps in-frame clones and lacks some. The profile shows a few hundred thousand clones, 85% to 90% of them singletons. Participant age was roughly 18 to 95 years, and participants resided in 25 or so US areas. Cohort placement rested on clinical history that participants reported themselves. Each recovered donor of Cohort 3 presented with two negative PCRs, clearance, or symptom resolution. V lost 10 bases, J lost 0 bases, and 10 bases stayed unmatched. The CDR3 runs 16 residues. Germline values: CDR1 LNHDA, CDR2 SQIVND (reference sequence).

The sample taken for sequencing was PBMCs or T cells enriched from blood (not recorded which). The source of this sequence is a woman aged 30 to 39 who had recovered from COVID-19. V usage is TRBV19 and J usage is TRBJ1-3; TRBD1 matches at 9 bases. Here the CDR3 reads CATQETGQGSGNTIYF. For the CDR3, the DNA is TGTGCCACCCAAGAAACGGGACAGGGCTCTGGAAACACCATATATTTT.